The 17 T cell receptor beta chains below were found in one sample sequenced in a study of T cells in Graves' hyperthyroidism and ophthalmopathy. Researchers amplified the TCR beta CDR3 regions from RNA transcripts. The TCR CDR3 was amplified in a first-round RT-PCR using the HTBI primer set. One entry per CDR3 protein results from TCRdb running MiXCR on the multiplex PCR reads. The table shows approximately 330,000 distinct CDR3 sequences, with around 20% occurring only once. Source material: blood. Source of these receptors: a woman aged 45-65 years with Graves' hyperthyroidism.

A few counts support this clonotype. The chain is built from TRBV6-1 and TRBJ1-5; TRBD1 agrees at 9 bases. J gave up 0 bases and V 8 bases, and 8 bases lay outside the gene matches. Germline CDR1 and CDR2: MNHNS and SASEGT. This CDR3 is built from 16 residues. The CDR3 bases are TGTGCCAGCGGTGGACAGGGGAGTAATAGCAATCAGCCCCAGCATTTT. It codes for CASGGQGSNSNQPQHF.

This clonotype was counted ten times or more. V is TRBV6-1 and J is TRBJ2-1, with 10 bases that match TRBD2. J gave up 6 bases and V 6 bases, and 14 bases lay outside the gene matches. Germline V gene sequence: CDR1 MNHNS, CDR2 SASEGT. This CDR3 is built from 17 residues. CDR3 in amino acids: CASRGVLPGLASNEQFF. The CDR3 DNA reads as TGTGCCAGCAGGGGCGTATTACCGGGACTAGCGTCCAATGAGCAGTTCTTC.

At least ten counts were recorded for this clonotype. The chain joins TRBV10-2 to TRBJ1-2; D is unclear. CDR1 and CDR2 (germline): WSHSY, SAAADI. Trimming removed 4 bases from V and 6 bases from J, with 9 bases in between. The CDR3 spans 12 residues. The chain's CDR3 is CASSGSKNGYTF. The CDR3 DNA sequence: TGCGCCAGCAGTGGCAGCAAGAATGGCTACACCTTC.

The chain combines TRBV10-3 with TRBJ1-4; 7 bases map to TRBD1. With 3 bases clipped from V and 4 bases from J, the junction kept 14 bases outside the gene matches. The length of the CDR3 is 18 residues. Per germline, CDR1 ENHRY and CDR2 SYGVKD. The chain's CDR3 is CAISDFDRDYLVNEKLFF. Written as DNA, the CDR3 is TGTGCCATCAGTGACTTCGACAGGGATTATCTCGTTAATGAAAAACTGTTTTTT.

This clonotype was seen only a few times. The J gene is TRBJ2-4, the V gene TRBV27; D is unclear. V was shortened by 3 bases and J by 8 bases, with 11 bases between the two germline ends. The germline CDR1 and CDR2 sequences are MNHEY and SMNVEV (reference sequence). The CDR3 length is 13 residues. CDR3 sequence: CASSFREADIQYF. The CDR3 DNA reads TGTGCCAGCAGTTTTCGAGAGGCGGACATTCAGTACTTC.

This clonotype has a handful of counts. The chain has TRBV20-1 and TRBJ2-2; 10 nucleotides align to TRBD1. V dropped 6 bases and J dropped 7; count of bases not matched to a gene: 8. Germline-derived CDR1 and CDR2 are DFQATT and SNEGSKA (reference sequence). The length of the CDR3 is 14 residues. The CDR3 is CSAMGQGQDGELFF. The DNA of the CDR3 is TGCAGTGCGATGGGACAGGGGCAGGACGGGGAGCTGTTTTTT.

V gene TRBV19 combines with J gene TRBJ2-5; 9 positions agree with TRBD1. Trimming at V came to 5 bases and at J to 2 bases, leaving 9 bases not matched to a gene. The CDR3 spans 16 residues. Germline V gives CDR1 LNHDA, CDR2 SQIVND (reference sequence). This chain's CDR3 is CASSLGQGPKQETQYF. The CDR3 DNA reads as TGTGCCAGTAGTCTGGGACAGGGCCCTAAACAAGAGACCCAGTACTTC. Based on the CDR3 plus reference TRBV19 and TRBJ2-5, the full variable domain is DGGITQSPKYLFRKEGQNVTLSCEQNLNHDAMYWYRQDPGQGLRLIYYSQIVNDFQKGDIAEGYSVSREKKESFPLTVTSAQKNPTAFYLCASSLGQGPKQETQYFGPGTRLLVL.

This clonotype was counted at least ten times. The rearrangement uses TRBV30 and TRBJ2-7, with no clear D. The CDR3 runs to 12 residues. The germline V gene has CDR1 GTSNPN and CDR2 SVGIG (reference sequence). Deletions cut 0 bases from V and 3 bases from J, with 6 bases between. The CDR3 region has the DNA TGTGCCTGGAGTGTAAAAGTCTACGAGCAGTACTTC. It encodes CAWSVKVYEQYF.

This clonotype has ten or more counts. The chain joins TRBV11-2 to TRBJ2-7; 7 bases match TRBD1. CDR1 and CDR2 (germline): SGHAT, FQNNGV. The CDR3 contains 14 residues. V lost 4 bases, J lost 7 bases, and 10 bases stayed unmatched. The CDR3, as DNA: TGTGCCAGCAGCTCGGGACAGACCTCTCGGGAGCAGTACTTC. This encodes CASSSGQTSREQYF.

This chain uses TRBV5-6 with TRBJ2-3; D not certain. The V gene's germline CDR1 is SGHDT and CDR2 YYEEEE. The V end was cut by 5 bases, the J end by 2 bases, with 18 bases between. The length of the CDR3 is 16 residues. The CDR3 reads CASSQTLEVATDTQYF. In nucleotides, the CDR3 is TGTGCCAGCAGTCAAACCCTTGAGGTAGCCACAGATACGCAGTATTTT.

This clonotype was recorded many times. At one of its ends the junction is not consistent with the germline gene, which may arise from a read error. The genes are TRBV7-7 and TRBJ2-1, with 9 bases lining up with TRBD2. The CDR3 is 15 residues long. The germline gives CDR1 SSHAT, CDR2 FNYEAQ (reference sequence). The CDR3 region has the DNA TGTGCTAGCAGCTTAGTAGCGGGAGCCTACAATGAGCAGTTCTTC. It translates to CASSLVAGAYNEQFF.

This clonotype was counted many times. The rearrangement uses TRBV30 and TRBJ1-1; the D gene is possibly TRBD1 (5 bases). The germline V and J ends were trimmed by 1 base and 3 bases, with 12 bases remaining between them. The CDR3 extends over 14 amino acids. Germline loops: CDR1 GTSNPN, CDR2 SVGIG (reference sequence). The CDR3 spells CAWSASGGDTEAFF. CDR3 nucleotides: TGTGCCTGGAGTGCGTCGGGAGGGGACACTGAAGCTTTCTTT.

The V call is TRBV19, the J call TRBJ2-1; 16 bases match TRBD2. The CDR3 runs 17 residues. V dropped 5 bases and J dropped 7; count of bases not matched to a gene: 8. Germline V lookup: CDR1 LNHDA, CDR2 SQIVND (reference sequence). The CDR3 sequence is CASSAGLAGGPMNEQFF. The CDR3 DNA reads TGTGCCAGTAGTGCGGGACTAGCGGGAGGGCCTATGAATGAGCAGTTCTTC. The entire variable domain, with the rest obtained from reference TRBV19 and TRBJ2-1, is as follows: DGGITQSPKYLFRKEGQNVTLSCEQNLNHDAMYWYRQDPGQGLRLIYYSQIVNDFQKGDIAEGYSVSREKKESFPLTVTSAQKNPTAFYLCASSAGLAGGPMNEQFFGPGTRLTVL.

This clonotype was recorded many times. The chain recombines TRBV11-3 with TRBJ2-7, with D uncertain. The CDR3 consists of 12 residues. The V and J ends lost 2 bases and 5 bases respectively, with 7 bases between them. The germline gives CDR1 SGHNT, CDR2 YENEEA. CDR3 bases: TGTGCCAGCAGCTTAAGCTCTCACGAGCAGTACTTC. Residues: CASSLSSHEQYF.

This clonotype was counted at least ten times. The chain uses TRBV30 and TRBJ1-1; tentatively, D is TRBD1 (5 bases). V was clipped by 2 bases and J by 1 base, with 8 bases between them. Germline assignment: CDR1 GTSNPN and CDR2 SVGIG (reference sequence). The CDR3 is 13 amino acids. The CDR3 DNA sequence: TGTGCCTGGAGTTTCGGGGCGAACACTGAAGCTTTCTTT. Amino acid sequence: CAWSFGANTEAFF.

The V call is TRBV7-3, the J call TRBJ2-1; D perhaps matches TRBD2 (6 bases). The CDR3 spans 15 residues. Trimming cost V 1 base and J 4 bases, with 11 bases left between them. Germline V gene lookup returns CDR1 SGHTA and CDR2 FQGTGA. The CDR3 here is CASSLIGGGYNEQFF. CDR3 nucleotide sequence: TGTGCCAGCAGCTTAATTGGGGGAGGATACAATGAGCAGTTCTTC.

This clonotype was picked up many times. The chain has TRBV11-2 and TRBJ2-3; D gene ambiguous. V shed 5 bases and J shed 2 bases, with 11 bases lying between them. This CDR3 is built from 14 residues. Germline assignment: CDR1 SGHAT and CDR2 FQNNGV. The CDR3 here is CASSLLTATDTQYF. In nucleotides, the CDR3 is TGTGCCAGCAGCCTTTTGACCGCCACAGATACGCAGTATTTT.